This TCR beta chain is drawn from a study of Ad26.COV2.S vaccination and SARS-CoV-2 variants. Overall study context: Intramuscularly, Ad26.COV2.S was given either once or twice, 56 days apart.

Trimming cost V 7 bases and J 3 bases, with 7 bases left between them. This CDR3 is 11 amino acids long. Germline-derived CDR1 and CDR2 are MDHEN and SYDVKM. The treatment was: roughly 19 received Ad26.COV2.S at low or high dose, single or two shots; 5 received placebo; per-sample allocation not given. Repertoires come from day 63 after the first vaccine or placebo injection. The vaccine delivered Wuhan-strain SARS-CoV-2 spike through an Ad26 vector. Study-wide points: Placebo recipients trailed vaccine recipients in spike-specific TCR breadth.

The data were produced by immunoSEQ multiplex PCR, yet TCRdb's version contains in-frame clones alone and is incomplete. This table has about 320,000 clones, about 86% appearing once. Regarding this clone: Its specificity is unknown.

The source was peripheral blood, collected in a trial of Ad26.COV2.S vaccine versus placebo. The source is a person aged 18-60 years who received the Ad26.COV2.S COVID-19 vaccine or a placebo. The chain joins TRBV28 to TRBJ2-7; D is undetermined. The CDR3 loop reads CASILLYEQYF. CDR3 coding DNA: TGTGCCAGCATCCTCCTCTACGAGCAGTACTTC.